A selection of T cell receptor beta chains follows, all from one sample in a study of T cells after yellow fever vaccination. MiXCR, run by TCRdb on the 5' RACE reads, gives a single entry per CDR3 protein. The sample shows 400,000 to 650,000 distinct CDR3 sequences, about a fifth of them seen only once. This sample comprised PBMCs, obtained approximately 20 days after the first yellow fever vaccination. The receptors derive from a man aged 18 to 35 who received the YFV17D yellow fever vaccine. Both conserved end residues are part of each CDR3. Fields, in order: clone size, D gene, V gene, J gene, CDR3 DNA, CDR3 protein. A D gene is named only where the DNA matches it firmly. Only some rows state a clone size, as once, few, many or a class for expanded clones.

many	.	TRBV18	TRBJ1-1	TGTGCCAGCTCAACAGATCTGAACACTGAAGCTTTCTTT	CASSTDLNTEAFF
.	.	TRBV5-1	TRBJ2-1	TGCGCCAGCAGCCTAGGTAATTCGGCCTACAATGAGCAGTTCTTC	CASSLGNSAYNEQFF
.	.	TRBV7-2	TRBJ2-7	TGTGCCAGCAGCTTAACGGCAAAGAGGGACGAGCAGTACTTC	CASSLTAKRDEQYF
few	.	TRBV19	TRBJ2-6	TGTGCCACCCGCCCAGGGGTGGCCAACGTCCTGACTTTC	CATRPGVANVLTF
few	TRBD2	TRBV7-3	TRBJ2-1	TGTGCCAGCAGTCAAAATCCGGGACTAGCGGGGGGGCTCAATGAGCAGTTCTTC	CASSQNPGLAGGLNEQFF
.	.	TRBV10-3	TRBJ2-3	TGTGCCATCAGTGAGCGCAGGGTCTCGGATACGCAGTATTTT	CAISERRVSDTQYF
few	TRBD2	TRBV6-2/TRBV6-3	TRBJ2-5	TGTGCCAGCAGGCGGGGGGCCCAAGAGACCCAGTACTTC	CASRRGAQETQYF
few	.	TRBV27	TRBJ1-2	TGTGCCAGCAGTCCGCTGGCGGAATCAGAGGGCTACACCTTC	CASSPLAESEGYTF
.	TRBD2	TRBV12-3/TRBV12-4	TRBJ2-3	TGTGCCAGCAGTCCGGGGGGGCTTAGCACAGATACGCAGTATTTT	CASSPGGLSTDTQYF
.	.	TRBV9	TRBJ2-7	TGTGCCTCGGACGAAGGGATCGACGAGCAGTACTTC	CASDEGIDEQYF
many	TRBD1	TRBV7-2	TRBJ1-5	TGTGCCAGCAGCTTAGCGGCAGGGGGCAACAATCAGCCCCAGCATTTT	CASSLAAGGNNQPQHF